The rows below give T cell receptor beta chains drawn from one sample of a study of PD-1 blockade in mismatch repair-deficient tumors. Measured with immunoSEQ multiplex PCR; TCRdb has only the in-frame clones, and not every one. Of about 16,000 clones listed, approximately 88% were seen once; the top ten hold less than 20%. Sequencing was performed on PBMCs, taken before pembrolizumab treatment. All receptors come from an adult with mismatch repair-deficient cancer. Each CDR3 is given with its conserved first and last residue. D genes are given only for firm matches. Clone sizes are given selectively: once, few, many, or a class where the clone is expanded.

abundance,j_gene,v_gene,d_gene,CDR3nt,CDR3aa
.,TRBJ2-3,TRBV6-1,TRBD1,TGTGCCAGCAGTGAAGCAACAGGGGGCGCAGATACGCAGTATTTT,CASSEATGGADTQYF
.,TRBJ2-1,TRBV6-5,.,TGTGCCAGCAGGGTAACAGGAGTTTCTTACAATGAGCAGTTCTTC,CASRVTGVSYNEQFF
few,TRBJ2-2,TRBV30,.,TGTGCCTGGAGGGGCCGCGGGCAGGTCCCCGGGGAGCTGTTTTTT,CAWRGRGQVPGELFF
.,TRBJ2-7,TRBV27,.,TGTGCCAGCAGTCCATCATCCCAGGGTCCGCAGTACTTC,CASSPSSQGPQYF
.,TRBJ2-3,TRBV25-1,.,TGTGCCAGCAGTGAGGTCAATGAGGATACGCAGTATTTT,CASSEVNEDTQYF
.,TRBJ2-1,TRBV27,.,TGTGCCAGCAGTTTAGTGGACGCCGTTGAGCAGTTCTTC,CASSLVDAVEQFF
.,TRBJ2-2,TRBV19,.,TGTGCCAGTAGTATGATCGTCGGGGGCTCCGCGAACACCGGGGAGCTGTTTTTT,CASSMIVGGSANTGELFF
.,TRBJ1-5,TRBV19,TRBD1,TGTGCCACCCGAAGTGGGACAGGCTATAGCAATCAGCCCCAGCATTTT,CATRSGTGYSNQPQHF
.,TRBJ2-3,TRBV6-5,TRBD1,TGTGCCAGCAGTTACGGGACAGGGGGGGTAGATACGCAGTATTTT,CASSYGTGGVDTQYF
.,TRBJ2-5,TRBV19,TRBD1,TGTGCCAGTAGTCCACAGGGGCTTCACGGAGAGACCCAGTACTTC,CASSPQGLHGETQYF
.,TRBJ2-3,TRBV5-1,TRBD1,TGCGCCAGCAGCCCGGACAGGGGGAACGGTTTCACAGATACGCAGTATTTT,CASSPDRGNGFTDTQYF
once,TRBJ1-2,TRBV30,.,TGTGCCCGCCGGGGTTTCTATGGCTACACCTTC,CARRGFYGYTF
.,TRBJ1-2,TRBV4-2,.,TGTGCCAGCAGCCAAGTGGCAGAGAACTATGGCTACACCTTC,CASSQVAENYGYTF
once,TRBJ1-1,TRBV11-2,.,TGTGCCAGCAGCGAGACCCGAGGGGGAGCTTTCTTT,CASSETRGGAFF
.,TRBJ2-2,TRBV27,.,TGTGCCAGCGGGAGCACCGGGGAGCTGTTTTTT,CASGSTGELFF
few,TRBJ2-7,TRBV6-8,TRBD2,TGTGCCAGCACCCGATCCGGGACTAATTTGTTGGAGCAGTACTTC,CASTRSGTNLLEQYF